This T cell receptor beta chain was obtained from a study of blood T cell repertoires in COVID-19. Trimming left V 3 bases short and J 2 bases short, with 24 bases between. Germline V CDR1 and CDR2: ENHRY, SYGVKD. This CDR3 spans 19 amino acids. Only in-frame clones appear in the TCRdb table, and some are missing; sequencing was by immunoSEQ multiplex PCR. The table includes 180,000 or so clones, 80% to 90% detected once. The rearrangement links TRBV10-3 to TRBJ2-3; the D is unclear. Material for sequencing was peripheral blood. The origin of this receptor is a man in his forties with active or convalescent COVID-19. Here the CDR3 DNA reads TGTGCCATCAGTGAACCCTCCGTCTACGCTAGACTTTCCACAGATACGCAGTATTTT. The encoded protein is CAISEPSVYARLSTDTQYF.